The subject of this entry is one T cell receptor beta chain. V shed 8 bases and J shed 9 bases, with 14 bases lying between them. Germline loops: CDR1 MNHEY, CDR2 SVGAGI. The CDR3 is 12 residues long. This sample is drawn from a study of blood T cell repertoires in COVID-19. Overall study context: Samples came from the United States, Italy and Spain, spanning acute and convalescent COVID-19. PBMCs, B-cell-depleted T cells, or T cells provided the cDNA or gDNA that made up the material.

The protocol was immunoSEQ multiplex PCR, while the TCRdb copy is restricted to in-frame clones and leaves out a portion. The top ten clones hold about 6.5% of a sample with about 100,000 clones, approximately 85% of them seen once. J is TRBJ2-1 and V is TRBV6-5; the D gene is possibly TRBD2 (5 bases). The sample taken for sequencing was peripheral blood. The clonotype originates from a woman between 55 and 75 years old with acute or convalescent COVID-19. CDR3 nucleotide sequence: TGTGCCAGCGGTCAGAGGGTGAGTGAGCAGTTCTTC. Translating gives CASGQRVSEQFF.